This TCR beta chain was captured in a study of blood T cell repertoires in COVID-19. The method was immunoSEQ multiplex PCR; TCRdb's version includes in-frame clones alone and lacks a portion of them. This table has some 110,000 clones, roughly 84% appearing once. This receptor was obtained from a man in his forties with acute or convalescent COVID-19. Sequencing was done on a sample of peripheral blood.

This CDR3 reads CASSPFETGEQFF. CDR3 DNA sequence: TGTGCCAGCAGTCCCTTTGAGACTGGTGAGCAGTTCTTC. The chain joins TRBV2 to TRBJ2-1; D gene unclear. Germline values: CDR1 SNHLY, CDR2 FYNNEI. V lost 5 bases to trimming and J lost 9 bases, with 14 bases between them. The CDR3 totals 13 residues.